This note documents a single TCR beta chain sequence. The data originate from a study of blood T cell repertoires in COVID-19. The table came from immunoSEQ multiplex PCR; TCRdb's copy has only in-frame clones and leaves some out. Among roughly 50,000 clones listed, 89% were seen once. The germline V gene encodes CDR1 SGHNT and CDR2 YYREEE (reference sequence). CDR3 length: 13 amino acids. Trimming took off 2 bases at V and 1 base at J, with 6 bases between the two ends. The specimen sequenced was peripheral blood. The TCR was taken from a woman aged 55-75 years with active COVID-19. V gene TRBV5-4 combines with J gene TRBJ1-1; D unresolved. Here the CDR3 DNA reads TGTGCCAGCAGCTTTACAGAGAACACTGAAGCTTTCTTT. As protein: CASSFTENTEAFF.